This note documents a single TCR beta chain sequence. The CDR3 loop spans 18 amino acids. J was trimmed by 5 bases and V by 1 base; bases with no gene match: 10. The germline V gene encodes CDR1 MGHRA and CDR2 YSYEKL. This sample was taken from a study of Ad26.COV2.S vaccination and SARS-CoV-2 variants. Assay: immunoSEQ multiplex PCR; the TCRdb copy retains only in-frame clones and omits some. The sample holds about 680,000 clones, more than 70% seen once. Sample treatment: some 20 received Ad26.COV2.S at low or high dose, single or two shots; roughly 5 received placebo; per-sample allocation not given. Samples analyzed were those drawn on day 63 after the first vaccine or placebo injection.

The rearrangement links TRBV4-1 to TRBJ2-3; 12 bases fit TRBD2. The source was peripheral blood, collected in a trial of Ad26.COV2.S vaccine versus placebo. The sequence was obtained from a person between 18 and 65 years old who received the Ad26.COV2.S COVID-19 vaccine or a placebo. The CDR3 sequence is CASSQVGLAGGQGDTQYF. The CDR3 region has the DNA TGCGCCAGCAGCCAAGTAGGGCTAGCGGGGGGGCAAGGAGATACGCAGTATTTT.